The 12 T cell receptor beta chains presented below share a single source sample, sequenced in a study of immune evolution from preneoplasia to lung adenocarcinoma (dated by TCRdb to the early 2020s). Library preparation was by the immunoSEQ multiplex PCR assay. TCRdb holds this immuneACCESS table with in-frame rearrangements only. Some clones are missing; in checked studies, unresolved V genes explain under half, and the rest has no known cause. A total of roughly 8,100 clones appear in this sample, about four fifths of them only once. Roughly 8% of the sample belongs to the ten largest clones. The source material was FFPE invasive lung adenocarcinoma tissue. According to the study, the label for this sample's cell subset or site signals: frankly invasive lung adenocarcinoma (ADC). These receptor sequences come from a person aged 45-60 years with lung adenocarcinoma.

Comments on this clone: A read error may account for a junction end that differs from germline. The genes are TRBV11-2 and TRBJ1-2; no reliable D call. Germline V lookup: CDR1 SGHAT, CDR2 FQNNGV. CDR3 length: 16 residues. DNA for the CDR3: TGTACCAGCAGCTTAGTCGGCCGCCGAACCGACTATGGCTACACCTTC. This gives the protein CTSSLVGRRTDYGYTF.

V and J are TRBV5-1 and TRBJ2-1; 11 bases agree with TRBD2. V was clipped by 4 bases and J by 0 bases; unmatched bases: 6. Per germline, CDR1 SGHRS and CDR2 YFSETQ. The CDR3 consists of 17 residues. The DNA of the CDR3 is TGCGCCAGCAGCCCGAGACTAGCGGGACCCTCCTACAATGAGCAGTTCTTC. Translation: CASSPRLAGPSYNEQFF.

The rearrangement links TRBV30 to TRBJ1-2; D gene unclear. Germline V gives CDR1 GTSNPN, CDR2 SVGIG (reference sequence). This CDR3 contains 12 residues. Between the trimmed V and J ends, which lost 7 bases and 7 bases, there was a span of 16 bases. The CDR3 is CASSQTYGGYTF. The DNA of the CDR3 is TGTGCCTCCAGCCAGACTTACGGTGGCTACACCTTC.

CDR3 sequence (DNA): TGTGCCAGCAGTTCGACAGCGGGGGGCCAAGAGACCCAGTACTTC. Protein product: CASSSTAGGQETQYF. J is TRBJ2-5 and V is TRBV28; the match to TRBD2 covers 9 bases. The length of the CDR3 is 15 residues. Germline V gene sequence: CDR1 MDHEN, CDR2 SYDVKM. Unmatched junction bases numbered 4, after V lost 4 bases and J lost 1 base.

The V call is TRBV6-1, the J call TRBJ2-7; possible D gene TRBD2, 6 bases. The germline V gene has CDR1 MNHNS and CDR2 SASEGT. The CDR3 loop spans 13 amino acids. V was trimmed by 0 bases and J by 4 bases, leaving 7 bases between them. In DNA form, the CDR3 reads TGTGCCAGCAGTGAAGCTAGCGGATACGAGCAGTACTTC. It translates to CASSEASGYEQYF.

V gene TRBV7-3 combines with J gene TRBJ2-6, with D unresolved. The CDR3 sequence is 17 residues long. V lost 10 bases and J 2 bases, leaving 21 bases between the germline ends. From germline, CDR1 is SGHTA and CDR2 FQGTGA. The CDR3 DNA follows: TGTGCCAACCAGAAGACTCCCACTCTCCCTGGGGCCAACGTCCTGACTTTC. Translation gives CANQKTPTLPGANVLTF.

This chain links TRBV11-3 with TRBJ1-1; D not certain. The V end lost 1 base, the J end lost 1 base, and 4 bases lay between the germline ends. This CDR3 has 13 amino acids. Germline assignment: CDR1 SGHNT and CDR2 YENEEA. The CDR3 sequence is CASSLVRNTEAFF. CDR3 coding DNA: TGTGCCAGCAGCTTAGTTCGGAACACTGAAGCTTTCTTT.

The chain links TRBV9 to TRBJ2-1; possible D gene TRBD1, 6 bases. Per the germline V gene, CDR1 is SGDLS and CDR2 is YYNGEE. Trimming removed 0 bases at V and 4 bases at J, with 8 bases between. This CDR3 has 14 amino acids. This CDR3 reads CASSVGDRYNEQFF. For the CDR3, the DNA is TGTGCCAGCAGCGTAGGCGACAGGTACAATGAGCAGTTCTTC. Drawing the rest from reference TRBV9 and TRBJ2-1, the complete variable domain is DSGVTQTPKHLITATGQRVTLRCSPRSGDLSVYWYQQSLDQGLQFLIQYYNGEERAKGNILERFSAQQFPDLHSELNLSSLELGDSALYFCASSVGDRYNEQFFGPGTRLTVL.

The chain has TRBV5-1 and TRBJ2-7; no clear D gene. Germline values: CDR1 SGHRS, CDR2 YFSETQ. The CDR3 has 14 residues. Trimming shortened V by 2 bases and J by 0 bases, and 9 bases separated the two germline ends. In DNA, the CDR3 is TGCGCCAGCAGCTTCCAGGCCTCCTCCTACGAGCAGTACTTC. It encodes CASSFQASSYEQYF.

The chain has TRBV5-1 and TRBJ2-7, with TRBD1 identical over 9 bases. The CDR3 is made up of 13 amino acids. The V segment lost 3 bases and the J segment 6 bases; nucleotides outside the gene matches: 4. Germline CDR1 is SGHRS and CDR2 is YFSETQ. The CDR3 reads CASSSNRGREQYF. The CDR3 region has the DNA TGCGCCAGCAGCTCCAACAGGGGGCGCGAGCAGTACTTC.

V is TRBV28 and J is TRBJ1-2, with D unclear. Trimming took 1 base from V and 4 from J, leaving 13 bases between them. The CDR3 sequence is 15 residues long. Germline V gene data show CDR1 as MDHEN and CDR2 as SYDVKM. The CDR3 DNA reads as TGTGCCAGCAGTTTATCCCCCCTCAAAACCTATGGCTACACCTTC. Translating gives CASSLSPLKTYGYTF.

The V and J genes are TRBV6-6 and TRBJ2-3, with unresolved D. V lost 0 bases and J lost 0, with 7 bases in between. The germline V gene has CDR1 MNHNY and CDR2 SVGAGI (reference sequence). CDR3 length: 15 residues. The DNA for the CDR3 is TGTGCCAGCAGTTACTCGAGTGTGAGCACAGATACGCAGTATTTT. Protein sequence: CASSYSSVSTDTQYF.